The source of this T cell receptor beta chain is a study of cytomegalovirus exposure and HLA in healthy donors. Study-wide results and limits: Approximately 160 TCR beta chains were listed as cytomegalovirus-associated. Excluded were some V segments that proved indistinguishable, including TRBV6-2 and TRBV6-3. From TCR beta sequences, most subjects' HLA-A and HLA-B alleles were reportedly predicted accurately.

As to this clone: Its antigen is as yet unknown.

The PCR was carried out with 60 Vbeta primers and 13 Jbeta primers. Here immunoSEQ multiplex PCR was the method, and the copy in TCRdb shows in-frame clones only, minus some. The sample has about 200,000 clones. The CDR3 covers 14 residues. Germline values: CDR1 SGHVS, CDR2 FNYEAQ. V lost 1 base to trimming and J lost 4 bases, with 10 bases between them. The receptor was derived from a boy aged 5 to 17 in good health and CMV-seronegative. This chain connects TRBV7-6 to TRBJ1-2; D might be TRBD1 (5 bases). Sequencing was carried out using PBMCs. The chain's CDR3 is CASSLDSGGYGYTF. The CDR3 region has the DNA TGTGCCAGCAGCTTAGATTCGGGGGGCTATGGCTACACCTTC.